One and the same sample provided the 17 T cell receptor beta chains below, sequenced in a study of regulatory T cells in long-lasting Graves disease (dated by TCRdb to the early 2020s). The library relied on multiplex PCR. Data came from an Illumina HiSeq 4000. TCR beta libraries were built with iRepertoire HTBI primers and Arm-PCR amplification of CDR3 regions. TCRdb applied fastp at Q25 and MiXCR to the public reads, then kept only in-frame beta chains. Duplicate CDR3 protein sequences are folded into a single record with the most common DNA and genes. Counted in this sample were around 420,000 distinct CDR3 sequences; 15% to 17% of them appeared once. The ten most abundant clones make up roughly 20% of the sample. In the paper's terms, the time point label means: newly diagnosed GD, antithyroid drugs for less than 3 months. RNA was extracted from PBMCs in TRIzol for both TCR sequencing and RNA sequencing.

Specimen: peripheral blood mononuclear cells (PBMCs), collected at new diagnosis, from a patient treated with antithyroid drugs. These receptors were obtained from a female donor with Graves disease.

In its sample, this clonotype was seen many times. The chain couples TRBV4-1 to TRBJ1-2, with 7 bases identical to TRBD1. V lost 4 bases, J lost 6 bases, and 8 bases stayed unmatched. The germline CDR1 and CDR2 sequences are MGHRA and YSYEKL. The CDR3 has 14 residues. The CDR3 region has the DNA TGCGCCAGCAGCCCGTACAGGGGTAGTAATGGCTACACCTTC. The encoded protein is CASSPYRGSNGYTF.

Ten or more counts support this clonotype. The V gene is TRBV12-3 or TRBV12-4, the J gene TRBJ2-7; 8 positions match TRBD1. Germline trimming cut 6 bases from V and 3 bases from J; bases unmatched to any gene: 10. This CDR3 contains 15 residues. CDR3 coding DNA: TGTGCCAGCAGGCATACAGGGGGATCCGGCTACGAGCAGTACTTC. Protein: CASRHTGGSGYEQYF.

The table lists this clonotype with many counts. This rearrangement joins TRBV7-2 to TRBJ2-5; 8 bases line up with TRBD1. CDR1 is SGHTA, CDR2 FQGNSA, per germline. CDR3 length: 15 residues. The V segment lost 5 bases and the J segment 1 base; nucleotides outside the gene matches: 6. The CDR3 region has the DNA TGTGCCAGCAGCGTGGGACAGGTACGCCAAGAGACCCAGTACTTC. Residues: CASSVGQVRQETQYF.

This clonotype was detected ten times or more. This chain connects TRBV14 to TRBJ2-5; D might be TRBD2 (5 bases). V was trimmed by 4 bases and J by 5 bases, leaving 11 bases between them. This CDR3 is 13 amino acids long. The germline gives CDR1 SGHDN, CDR2 FVKESK. CDR3 sequence reads: CASSPGMMETQYF. The CDR3 bases are TGTGCCAGCAGCCCCGGGATGATGGAGACCCAGTACTTC.

This clonotype was detected ten times or more. The chain recombines TRBV12-3 or TRBV12-4 with TRBJ1-2; the D gene is possibly TRBD1 (5 bases). Between the trimmed V and J ends, which lost 5 bases and 4 bases, there was a span of 20 bases. The CDR3 extends over 16 amino acids. The CDR3 DNA reads as TGTGCCAGCAGTGCCCACTCGGGACGGATGTCCTATGGCTACACCTTC. Protein product: CASSAHSGRMSYGYTF.

This clonotype was seen ten or more times. V gene TRBV3-1 combines with J gene TRBJ2-1; 12 bases agree with TRBD2. Germline CDR1 LGHDT, CDR2 YNNKEL (reference sequence). This CDR3 spans 14 amino acids. Losses at the gene ends were 5 bases for V and 9 bases for J; bases not matched to a gene: 5. This CDR3 is CASSASGRAFEQFF. The CDR3 DNA follows: TGTGCCAGCAGCGCTAGCGGGAGGGCCTTTGAGCAGTTCTTC.

Regarding this clonotype: A much larger clone sits a single nucleotide away, making a read error possible. J is TRBJ2-7 and V is TRBV6-1, with a weak D call TRBD1 (6 bases). The germline V gene has CDR1 MNHNS and CDR2 SASEGT. The CDR3 totals 14 residues. Trimming stripped 3 bases from V and 7 bases from J, with 16 bases between. Here the CDR3 DNA reads TGTGCCAGCAGTGAGACAGGTCCCTCGGGGGAGCAGTACTTC. Residues: CASSETGPSGEQYF.

This clonotype was detected many times. The J gene is TRBJ2-3, the V gene TRBV7-6, with 11 bases aligning to TRBD2. Trimming cost V 2 bases and J 10 bases; bases outside gene matches: 5. The CDR3 loop spans 14 amino acids. Germline V lookup: CDR1 SGHVS, CDR2 FNYEAQ. The CDR3 protein is CASSLTSGGGAQYF. In nucleotides, the CDR3 is TGTGCCAGCAGCTTAACTAGCGGGGGTGGTGCGCAGTATTTT.

This clonotype was observed at least ten times. This chain joins TRBV28 and TRBJ2-7; weak D call: TRBD1 (5 bases). This CDR3 comprises 14 residues. V lost 8 bases and J 4 bases, leaving 18 bases between the germline ends. In germline, CDR1 is MDHEN, CDR2 SYDVKM. The CDR3 bases are TGTGCCAGCGGGGTTCAGGGTGGCTCATACGAGCAGTACTTC. It codes for CASGVQGGSYEQYF.

The chain recombines TRBV27 with TRBJ2-3; D perhaps matches TRBD1 (5 bases). V dropped 7 bases and J dropped 2 bases, with 13 bases sitting between them. CDR1 MNHEY and CDR2 SMNVEV come from the germline V gene (reference sequence). CDR3 length: 14 residues. As DNA, the CDR3 is TGTGCCAGCACGGCAGGGATGACCACAGATACGCAGTATTTT. This encodes CASTAGMTTDTQYF.

This clonotype was detected ten times or more. The germline gene is not matched at one end of the junction; a read error may be the cause. The chain combines TRBV6-9 with TRBJ1-5; D is unresolved. Germline V CDR1 and CDR2: MNHGY, SVAAGI. This CDR3 region has 13 residues. Here the CDR3 reads CASSGEGNQPQHF. The DNA for the CDR3 is TGCGCCAGCAGTGGCGAAGGGAATCAGCCCCAGCATTTT.

The chain has TRBV29-1 and TRBJ2-1; tentatively, D is TRBD1 (5 bases). CDR1 and CDR2 (germline): SQVTM, ANQGSEA. The V and J ends lost 3 bases and 10 bases respectively, with 10 bases between them. The CDR3 contains 11 residues. DNA for the CDR3: TGCAGCGTTGAGGTGGCAGGGGAGCAGTTCTTC. It translates to CSVEVAGEQFF.

This clonotype came up many times. The chain joins TRBV24-1 to TRBJ1-5, with 7 bases matching TRBD1. This CDR3 has 16 residues. V lost 3 bases to trimming and J lost 0 bases; unmatched junction nucleotides: 4. Per germline, CDR1 KGHDR and CDR2 SFDVKD. The CDR3 region is CATSDRTGASNQPQHF. CDR3 bases: TGTGCCACCAGTGATCGAACAGGGGCTAGCAATCAGCCCCAGCATTTT.

The V gene is TRBV4-1, the J gene TRBJ2-5, with 9 bases fitting TRBD1. Germline V gives CDR1 MGHRA, CDR2 YSYEKL. Trimming at V came to 4 bases and at J to 5 bases, leaving 14 bases not matched to a gene. This CDR3 is 17 amino acids long. Here the CDR3 DNA reads TGCGCCAGCAGCCTGGAGCCGGGACAGGGTTTATTGGAGACCCAGTACTTC. This encodes CASSLEPGQGLLETQYF.

This clonotype was counted at least ten times. V and J are TRBV5-6 and TRBJ1-1; D gene uncertain. The germline V and J ends were trimmed by 6 bases and 0 bases, with 15 bases remaining between them. This CDR3 has 15 amino acids. Germline CDR1 reads SGHDT; CDR2 reads YYEEEE. Here the CDR3 DNA reads TGTGCCAGCAAAGGATCGTTAGGGATGAACACTGAAGCTTTCTTT. Translation gives CASKGSLGMNTEAFF.

This clonotype has at least ten counts. An end of the junction does not agree with germline; a read error may underlie this. This chain connects TRBV27 to TRBJ1-5; D uncertain. Germline loops: CDR1 MNHEY, CDR2 SMNVEV (reference sequence). The CDR3 covers 15 residues. DNA of the CDR3: TGTGCCAGCAGCCGAGATGTCGAGGGCAACCAGCCCCAGCATTTT. It is translated as CASSRDVEGNQPQHF.

This clonotype turned up a few times. The chain combines TRBV19 with TRBJ1-1; tentatively, D is TRBD1 (6 bases). The CDR3 length is 14 residues. CDR1 LNHDA and CDR2 SQIVND come from the germline V gene (reference sequence). Between the trimmed V and J ends, which lost 6 bases and 5 bases, there was a span of 16 bases. The CDR3 reads CASSQTGLGTEAFF. In DNA, the CDR3 is TGTGCCAGTAGCCAAACAGGGCTGGGGACTGAAGCTTTCTTT.